The 23 T cell receptor beta chains in this list originate from one sample, sequenced in a study of shared clonotypes between healthy human individuals. The data were produced by immunoSEQ multiplex PCR, yet TCRdb's version contains in-frame clones alone and is incomplete. The sample carries about 980,000 clones, around three quarters recorded once. Sequencing was done on a sample of memory CD4+ T cells sorted from blood. Indicated subset: CD45RA-negative fraction. These receptors were taken from a man younger than 35 in good health.

The CDR3 region is CASSHPGQGTREQYF. The CDR3 DNA sequence: TGCGCCAGCAGCCACCCCGGACAGGGAACACGCGAGCAGTACTTC. The V call is TRBV4-1, the J call TRBJ2-7, with 8 bases fitting TRBD1. V lost 3 bases, J lost 6 bases, and 10 bases stayed unmatched. Germline V lookup: CDR1 MGHRA, CDR2 YSYEKL. There are 15 residues in the CDR3.

This clone appeared once. This chain uses TRBV11-2 with TRBJ1-5; 10 nucleotides agree with TRBD1. The CDR3 has 14 residues. V trimming: 5 bases; J trimming: 6 bases; junction bases outside the gene matches: 4. Germline V gene sequence: CDR1 SGHAT, CDR2 FQNNGV. Here the CDR3 DNA reads TGTGCCAGCAGCACCGGGACAGGGGTTCAGCCCCAGCATTTT. The encoded protein is CASSTGTGVQPQHF.

The rearrangement uses TRBV12-5 and TRBJ2-5; D is unclear. The germline CDR1 and CDR2 sequences are LGHNT and FRNRAP. V gave up 0 bases and J gave up 4 bases, with 0 bases separating them. The length of the CDR3 is 11 residues. CDR3 region: CASGLVETQYF. CDR3 sequence (DNA): TGTGCTAGTGGTTTGGTAGAGACCCAGTACTTC.

The chain joins TRBV7-6 to TRBJ1-2, with D possibly TRBD1 on 5 matching bases. Germline CDR1 reads SGHVS; CDR2 reads FNYEAQ. The CDR3 is 13 residues long. Trimming took off 4 bases at V and 8 bases at J, with 14 bases between the two ends. CDR3 amino acids: CASSSGRGLGYTF. The DNA of the CDR3 is TGTGCCAGCAGCTCAGGGAGGGGCTTAGGCTACACCTTC. Using reference TRBV7-6 and TRBJ1-2 for the parts outside the CDR3, the full variable domain is GAGVSQSPRYKVTKRGQDVALRCDPISGHVSLYWYRQALGQGPEFLTYFNYEAQQDKSGLPNDRFSAERPEGSISTLTIQRTEQRDSAMYRCASSSGRGLGYTFGSGTRLTVV.

This chain links TRBV11-2 with TRBJ2-1; 9 positions match TRBD2. Germline lookup yields CDR1 SGHAT and CDR2 FQNNGV. The V and J ends lost 3 bases and 5 bases, in that order; junction bases with no gene match: 8. The CDR3 loop spans 16 amino acids. CDR3 residues: CASSFRGLAGNNEQFF. As DNA, the CDR3 is TGTGCCAGCAGCTTCCGGGGCCTAGCGGGAAACAATGAGCAGTTCTTC. The full variable domain, rest sourced from reference TRBV11-2 and TRBJ2-1, is EAGVAQSPRYKIIEKRQSVAFWCNPISGHATLYWYQQILGQGPKLLIQFQNNGVVDDSQLPKDRFSAERLKGVDSTLKIQPAKLEDSAVYLCASSFRGLAGNNEQFFGPGTRLTVL.

The V call is TRBV5-1, the J call TRBJ2-5; D could derive from TRBD1 or TRBD2 (5 bases each). V lost 4 bases, J lost 5 bases, and 12 bases lay in between. This CDR3 spans 13 amino acids. Germline CDR1 SGHRS, CDR2 YFSETQ. CDR3 nucleotide sequence: TGCGCCAGCAGCCCAGGGTGGAGGGAGACCCAGTACTTC. Translating gives CASSPGWRETQYF. Supplemented by reference TRBV5-1 and TRBJ2-5, the full variable domain reads KAGVTQTPRYLIKTRGQQVTLSCSPISGHRSVSWYQQTPGQGLQFLFEYFSETQRNKGNFPGRFSGRQFSNSRSEMNVSTLELGDSALYLCASSPGWRETQYFGPGTRLLVL.

As to this clone: The sample holds other DNA sequences that translate to the same CDR3. V and J are TRBV5-1 and TRBJ1-2; D not certain. CDR1 is SGHRS and CDR2 is YFSETQ in the germline V gene. V was cut by 0 bases and J by 4 bases, with 4 bases left in between. The CDR3 has 12 residues. CDR3 nucleotide sequence: TGCGCCAGCAGCTTGGGAAGCTATGGCTACACCTTC. Translated, it gives CASSLGSYGYTF.

The V call is TRBV18, the J call TRBJ1-1, with D possibly matching TRBD1 (6 bases). The CDR3 has 14 amino acids. With 1 base removed from V and 5 bases from J, the gap between germline ends came to 11 bases. Germline-derived CDR1 and CDR2 are KGHSH and LQKENI. CDR3 nucleotide sequence: TGTGCCAGCTCACCACGCGGGGGCGGGACTGAAGCTTTCTTT. This translates into CASSPRGGGTEAFF.

As concerns this clone: Additional DNA sequences in this sample encode the identical CDR3. The chain recombines TRBV5-4 with TRBJ2-5; D is unresolved. This CDR3 is built from 13 residues. V was clipped by 0 bases and J by 3 bases, with 6 bases between them. Germline CDR1 SGHNT, CDR2 YYREEE (reference sequence). In nucleotides, the CDR3 is TGTGCCAGCAGCTTGGGCAGAGAAGAGACCCAGTACTTC. This gives the protein CASSLGREETQYF.

V and J are TRBV29-1 and TRBJ2-7; no firm D call. V lost 4 bases and J 0 bases, leaving 4 bases between the germline ends. The CDR3 is made up of 11 amino acids. Per germline, CDR1 SQVTM and CDR2 ANQGSEA. The CDR3 protein is CSVVASYEQYF. In DNA form, the CDR3 reads TGCAGCGTTGTGGCCTCCTACGAGCAGTACTTC.

The chain has TRBV11-2 and TRBJ1-3; 7 bases are shared with TRBD1. Germline CDR1 and CDR2: SGHAT and FQNNGV. There are 16 residues in the CDR3. V lost 2 bases, J lost 1 base, and 5 bases stayed unmatched. The CDR3 here is CASSLFRGTSGNTIYF. DNA of the CDR3: TGTGCCAGCAGCTTATTCAGGGGGACATCTGGAAACACCATATATTTT.

The J gene is TRBJ1-2, the V gene TRBV5-1, with D possibly TRBD1 on 5 matching bases. The CDR3 is 14 residues long. Germline V lookup: CDR1 SGHRS, CDR2 YFSETQ. V was shortened by 0 bases and J by 5 bases, with 11 bases between the two germline ends. The CDR3 spells CASSLAIGEYGYTF. DNA for the CDR3: TGCGCCAGCAGCTTGGCCATAGGGGAATATGGCTACACCTTC.

This chain connects TRBV2 to TRBJ2-7; 11 nucleotides match TRBD2. Unmatched junction bases numbered 6, after V lost 5 bases and J lost 0 bases. CDR1 is SNHLY and CDR2 is FYNNEI in the germline V gene. The CDR3 has 16 amino acids. DNA of the CDR3: TGTGCCAGCAGTTTCCAGACTAGCGGGACCTCCTACGAGCAGTACTTC. Translating gives CASSFQTSGTSYEQYF. Complete variable domain (other parts from reference TRBV2 and TRBJ2-7): EPEVTQTPSHQVTQMGQEVILRCVPISNHLYFYWYRQILGQKVEFLVSFYNNEISEKSEIFDDQFSVERPDGSNFTLKIRSTKLEDSAMYFCASSFQTSGTSYEQYFGPGTRLTVT.

About this clone itself: The germline gene is not matched at one end of the junction; a read error may be the cause. The V call is TRBV9, the J call TRBJ2-2, with D tentatively TRBD2 (5 bases). The length of the CDR3 is 14 residues. CDR1 and CDR2 from the germline V gene are SGDLS and YYNGEE. CDR3 sequence reads: CAILSRSRHRGAVF. As DNA, the CDR3 is TGTGCCATTTTGAGCAGGTCTCGACACCGGGGAGCTGTTTTT.

This chain connects TRBV11-2 to TRBJ2-7; TRBD1 aligns across 8 bases. Trimming cost V 5 bases and J 3 bases; bases outside gene matches: 15. The CDR3 totals 17 residues. Germline V lookup: CDR1 SGHAT, CDR2 FQNNGV. DNA for the CDR3: TGTGCCAGCAGCGAGCCAGGAGACAGGGGTCCACTCTACGAGCAGTACTTC. It translates to CASSEPGDRGPLYEQYF.

The sample holds a few counts of this clone. The chain combines TRBV27 with TRBJ1-4; the D is unclear. Trimming stripped 5 bases from V and 8 bases from J, with 12 bases between. The germline gives CDR1 MNHEY, CDR2 SMNVEV (reference sequence). CDR3 length: 13 amino acids. CDR3 DNA sequence: TGTGCCAGCAGTCCAACAAGGGTAGAAAAACTGTTTTTT. It yields the protein CASSPTRVEKLFF.

The rearrangement uses TRBV11-3 and TRBJ2-1, with 8 bases that match TRBD1. J gave up 5 bases and V 5 bases, and 5 bases lay outside the gene matches. The CDR3 has 14 residues. CDR1 and CDR2 (germline): SGHNT, YENEEA. CDR3 DNA sequence: TGTGCCAGCAGCGGACAGGGAGGAGACAATGAGCAGTTCTTC. It translates to CASSGQGGDNEQFF.

The chain is built from TRBV6-6 and TRBJ1-1; D unclear. Trimming shortened V by 2 bases and J by 0 bases, and 10 bases separated the two germline ends. Germline CDR1 and CDR2: MNHNY and SVGAGI (reference sequence). CDR3 length equals 15 residues. The CDR3: CASSYLTAMNTEAFF. The CDR3 DNA follows: TGTGCCAGCAGTTACCTTACAGCAATGAACACTGAAGCTTTCTTT.

The chain is built from TRBV2 and TRBJ2-3; 10 bases are shared with TRBD2. The germline V gene has CDR1 SNHLY and CDR2 FYNNEI. The CDR3 has 15 residues. V was clipped by 6 bases and J by 6 bases; unmatched bases: 9. CDR3 amino acids: CASRVQRGGVDTQYF. CDR3 nucleotides: TGTGCCAGCAGGGTCCAGCGGGGGGGAGTGGATACGCAGTATTTT.

Only a few counts were recorded for this clone. The chain employs TRBV29-1 and TRBJ1-4, with D uncertain. The germline V gene has CDR1 SQVTM and CDR2 ANQGSEA. Trimming pared 6 bases from V and 0 bases from J, leaving 8 bases between. The CDR3 runs to 13 residues. The CDR3 nucleotides are TGCAGCGTCGGACTAGCAACTAATGAAAAACTGTTTTTT. As protein: CSVGLATNEKLFF.

This chain joins TRBV27 and TRBJ1-3; no clear D gene. The CDR3 is 15 residues long. Germline CDR1 reads MNHEY; CDR2 reads SMNVEV (reference sequence). Trimming pared 4 bases from V and 0 bases from J, leaving 10 bases between. This CDR3 is CASSSIGVSGNTIYF. The CDR3 nucleotides are TGTGCCAGCAGTTCAATTGGGGTCTCTGGAAACACCATATATTTT.

This clone was seen once. This chain uses TRBV29-1 with TRBJ2-6; D gene unclear. Germline lookup yields CDR1 SQVTM and CDR2 ANQGSEA. Trimming took off 5 bases at V and 0 bases at J, with 8 bases between the two ends. The CDR3 runs 14 residues. The CDR3 DNA sequence: TGCAGCGTTTACTGGGTCTCTGGGGCCAACGTCCTGACTTTC. As protein: CSVYWVSGANVLTF.

This clone was counted only a few times. The genes are TRBV30 and TRBJ1-1; the D gene is possibly TRBD1 (6 bases). Trimming left V 0 bases short and J 6 bases short, with 14 bases between. The CDR3 extends over 14 amino acids. Germline CDR1 and CDR2: GTSNPN and SVGIG (reference sequence). CDR3 amino acids: CAWSVNRERAEAFF. Here the CDR3 DNA reads TGTGCCTGGAGTGTTAACAGGGAAAGGGCTGAAGCTTTCTTT.